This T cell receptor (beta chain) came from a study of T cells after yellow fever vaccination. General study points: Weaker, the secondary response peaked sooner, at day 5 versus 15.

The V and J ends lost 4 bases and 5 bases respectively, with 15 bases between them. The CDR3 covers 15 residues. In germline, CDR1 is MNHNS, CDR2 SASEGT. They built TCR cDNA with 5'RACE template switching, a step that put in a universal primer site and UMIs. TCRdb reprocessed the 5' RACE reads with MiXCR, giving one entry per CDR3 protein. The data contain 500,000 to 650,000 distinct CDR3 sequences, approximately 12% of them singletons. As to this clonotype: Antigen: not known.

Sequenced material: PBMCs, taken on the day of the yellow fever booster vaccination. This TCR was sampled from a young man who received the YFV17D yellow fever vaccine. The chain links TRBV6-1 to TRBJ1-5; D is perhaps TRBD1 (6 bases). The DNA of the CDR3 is TGTGCCAGCAGTGTGGCAGGGGACACCTATCAGCCCCAGCATTTT. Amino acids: CASSVAGDTYQPQHF.